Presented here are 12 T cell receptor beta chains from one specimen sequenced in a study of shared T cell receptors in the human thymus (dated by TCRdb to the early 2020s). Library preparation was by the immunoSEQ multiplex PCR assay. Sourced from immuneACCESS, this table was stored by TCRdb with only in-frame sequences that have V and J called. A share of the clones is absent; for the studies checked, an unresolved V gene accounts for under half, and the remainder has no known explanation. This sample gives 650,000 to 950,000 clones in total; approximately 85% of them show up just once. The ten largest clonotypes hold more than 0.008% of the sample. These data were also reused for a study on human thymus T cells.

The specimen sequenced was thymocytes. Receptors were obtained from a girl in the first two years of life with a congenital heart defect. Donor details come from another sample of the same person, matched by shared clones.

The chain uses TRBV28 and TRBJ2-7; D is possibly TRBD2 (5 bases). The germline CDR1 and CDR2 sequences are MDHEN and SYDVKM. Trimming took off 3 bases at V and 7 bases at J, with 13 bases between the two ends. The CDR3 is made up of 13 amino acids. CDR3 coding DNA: TGTGCCAGCAGTTTGTCGGACTCGGGGGAGCAGTACTTC. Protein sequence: CASSLSDSGEQYF.

The CDR3 DNA follows: TGTGCCAGTAGTATTGCGGGACAGGGGAGCAATGAGCAGTTCTTC. This gives the protein CASSIAGQGSNEQFF. The chain couples TRBV19 to TRBJ2-1, with 10 bases identical to TRBD1. The germline gives CDR1 LNHDA, CDR2 SQIVND (reference sequence). This CDR3 region has 15 residues. The J segment lost 6 bases and the V segment lost 3 bases, leaving 5 bases of the junction unmatched.

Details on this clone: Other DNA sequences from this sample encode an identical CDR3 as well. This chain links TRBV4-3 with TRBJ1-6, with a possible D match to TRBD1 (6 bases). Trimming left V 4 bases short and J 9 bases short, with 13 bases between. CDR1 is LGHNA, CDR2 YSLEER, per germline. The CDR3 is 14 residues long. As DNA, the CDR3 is TGCGCCAGCAGCCCCGGACAGCACGGTTCACCCCTCCACTTT. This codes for CASSPGQHGSPLHF.

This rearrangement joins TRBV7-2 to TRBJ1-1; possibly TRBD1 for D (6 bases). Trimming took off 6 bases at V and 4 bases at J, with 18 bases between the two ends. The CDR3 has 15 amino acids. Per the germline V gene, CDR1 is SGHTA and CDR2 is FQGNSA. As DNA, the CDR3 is TGTGCCAGCAGGCACCATTCTACAGGGTTCACTGAAGCTTTCTTT. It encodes CASRHHSTGFTEAFF.

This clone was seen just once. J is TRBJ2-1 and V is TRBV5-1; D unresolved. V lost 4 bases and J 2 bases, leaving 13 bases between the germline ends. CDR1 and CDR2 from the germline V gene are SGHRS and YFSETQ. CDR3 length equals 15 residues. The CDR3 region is CASSVDSAPYNEQFF. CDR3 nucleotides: TGCGCCAGCAGCGTTGACTCAGCTCCCTACAATGAGCAGTTCTTC.

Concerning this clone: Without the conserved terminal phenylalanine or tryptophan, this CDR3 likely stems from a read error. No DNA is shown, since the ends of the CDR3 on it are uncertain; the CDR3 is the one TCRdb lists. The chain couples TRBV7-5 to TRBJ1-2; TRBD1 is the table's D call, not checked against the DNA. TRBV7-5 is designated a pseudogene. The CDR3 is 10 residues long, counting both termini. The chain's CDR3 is CARSFTGVGH.

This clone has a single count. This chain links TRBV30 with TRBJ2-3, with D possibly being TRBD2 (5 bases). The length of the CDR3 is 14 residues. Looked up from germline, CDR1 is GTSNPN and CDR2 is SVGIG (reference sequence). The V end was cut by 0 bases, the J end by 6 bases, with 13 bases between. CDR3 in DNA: TGTGCCTGGAGTGTAGGCGTGACGGGGGATACGCAGTATTTT. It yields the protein CAWSVGVTGDTQYF. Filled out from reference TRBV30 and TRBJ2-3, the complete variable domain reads SQTIHQWPATLVQPVGSPLSLECTVEGTSNPNLYWYRQAAGRGLQLLFYSVGIGQISSEVPQNLSASRPQDRQFILSSKKLLLSDSGFYLCAWSVGVTGDTQYFGPGTRLTVL.

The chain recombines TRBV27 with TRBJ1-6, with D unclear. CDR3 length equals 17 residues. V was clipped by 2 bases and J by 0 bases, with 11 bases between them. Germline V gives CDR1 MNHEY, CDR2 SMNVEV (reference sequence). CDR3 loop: CASSLSRESSYNSPLHF. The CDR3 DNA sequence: TGTGCCAGCAGTTTAAGCCGGGAAAGCTCCTATAATTCACCCCTCCACTTT.

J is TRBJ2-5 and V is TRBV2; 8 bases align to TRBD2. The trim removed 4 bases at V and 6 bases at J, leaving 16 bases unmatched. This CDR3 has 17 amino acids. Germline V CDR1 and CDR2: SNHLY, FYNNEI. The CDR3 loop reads CASSGGRTSGWQQTQYF. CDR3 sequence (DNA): TGTGCCAGCAGTGGAGGTAGAACTAGCGGATGGCAGCAGACCCAGTACTTC.

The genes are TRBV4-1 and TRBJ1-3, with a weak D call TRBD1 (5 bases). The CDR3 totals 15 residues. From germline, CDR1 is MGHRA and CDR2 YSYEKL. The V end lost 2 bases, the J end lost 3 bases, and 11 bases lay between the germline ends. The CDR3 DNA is TGCGCCAGCAGCCAATCAGGGCTGGGTGGAAACACCATATATTTT. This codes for CASSQSGLGGNTIYF.

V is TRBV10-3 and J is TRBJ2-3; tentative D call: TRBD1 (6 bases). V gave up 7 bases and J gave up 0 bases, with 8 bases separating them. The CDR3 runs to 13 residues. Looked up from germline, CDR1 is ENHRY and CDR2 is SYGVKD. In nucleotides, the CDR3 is TGTGCCATCAACAGGGACAGCACAGATACGCAGTATTTT. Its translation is CAINRDSTDTQYF.

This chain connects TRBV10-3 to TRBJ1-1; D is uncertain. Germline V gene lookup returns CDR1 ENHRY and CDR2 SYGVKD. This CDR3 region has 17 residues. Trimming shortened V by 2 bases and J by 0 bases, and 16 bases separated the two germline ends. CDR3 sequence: CAISELVVTDMNTEAFF. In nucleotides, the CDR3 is TGTGCCATCAGTGAGCTAGTGGTGACTGATATGAACACTGAAGCTTTCTTT.